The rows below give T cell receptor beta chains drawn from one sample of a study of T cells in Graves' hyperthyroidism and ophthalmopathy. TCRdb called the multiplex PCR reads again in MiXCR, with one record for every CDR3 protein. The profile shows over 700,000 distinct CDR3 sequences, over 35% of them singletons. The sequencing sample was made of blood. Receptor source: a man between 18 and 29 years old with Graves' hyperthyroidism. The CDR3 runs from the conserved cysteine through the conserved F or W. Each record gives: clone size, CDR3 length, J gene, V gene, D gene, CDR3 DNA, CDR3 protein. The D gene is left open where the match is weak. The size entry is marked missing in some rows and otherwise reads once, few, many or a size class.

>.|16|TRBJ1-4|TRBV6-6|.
TGTGCCAGCAGTTATGAACTAGCGGGAACTAATGAAAAACTGTTTTTT
CASSYELAGTNEKLFF
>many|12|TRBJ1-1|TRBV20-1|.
TGCAGTGCTAGCGATCCTGAGACTGAAGCTTTCTTT
CSASDPETEAFF
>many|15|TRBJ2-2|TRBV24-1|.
TGTGCCACCAGTGATGGCCAGGACAACACCGGGGAGCTGTTTTTT
CATSDGQDNTGELFF
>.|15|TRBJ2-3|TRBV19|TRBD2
TGTGCCAGTAGTGTCGGACTAGCGGGCTTTGATACGCAGTATTTT
CASSVGLAGFDTQYF
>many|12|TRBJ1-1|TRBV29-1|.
TGCAGCGCACACAAGCTGAACACTGAAGCTTTCTTT
CSAHKLNTEAFF
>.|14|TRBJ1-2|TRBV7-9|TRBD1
TGTGCCAGCAGTCCAAGGGACAGCATCTATGGCTACACCTTC
CASSPRDSIYGYTF
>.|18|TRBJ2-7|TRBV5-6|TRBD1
TGTGCCAGCAGCGCCTCGACCGGGACAGGGGCATCGTCCTACGAGCAGTACTTC
CASSASTGTGASSYEQYF
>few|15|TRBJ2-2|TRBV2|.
TGTGCCAGCAGTGAAGGCGGTTCGAACACCGGGGAGCTGTTTTTT
CASSEGGSNTGELFF
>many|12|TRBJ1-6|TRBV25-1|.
TGTGCCAGCAGCTTTCCTAATTCACCCCTCCACTTT
CASSFPNSPLHF
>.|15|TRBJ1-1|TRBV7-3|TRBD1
TGTGCCAGCAGCACAGGGGGCAGGGGCGGCACTGAAGCTTTCTTT
CASSTGGRGGTEAFF
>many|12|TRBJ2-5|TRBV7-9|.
TGTGCCAGCAGCACGGGGGCCGAGACCCAGTACTTC
CASSTGAETQYF
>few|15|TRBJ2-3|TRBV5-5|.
TGTGCCAGCAGCTTGGCCATTCTCATCACAGATACGCAGTATTTT
CASSLAILITDTQYF
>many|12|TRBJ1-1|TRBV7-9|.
TGTGCCAGCAGCAGACACGGCAATGAAGCTTTCTTT
CASSRHGNEAFF
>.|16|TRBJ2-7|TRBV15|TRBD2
TGTGCCACCAGCAGAGATCGGCTAGCGGGGGGGCCTGAGCAGTACTTC
CATSRDRLAGGPEQYF
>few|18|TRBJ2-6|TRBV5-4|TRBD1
TGTGCCAGCAGTATACAGGGGACCTCTAATACTGGGGCCAACGTCCTGACTTTC
CASSIQGTSNTGANVLTF
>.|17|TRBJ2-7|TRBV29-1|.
TGCAGCGTTGAAGATCTAATAGACGCCAAGGGAACCTACGAGCAGTACTTC
CSVEDLIDAKGTYEQYF
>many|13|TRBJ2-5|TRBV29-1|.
TGCAGCGTTGAAGTAGGACGGAGAGAGACCCAGTACTTC
CSVEVGRRETQYF
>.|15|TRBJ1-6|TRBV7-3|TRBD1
TGTGCCAGCAGCTTAGAAACAGGGGCGGGTTCACCCCTCCACTTT
CASSLETGAGSPLHF
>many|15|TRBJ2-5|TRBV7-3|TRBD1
TGTGCCAGCAGCTCGTTCGGGACAGGGAAAGAGACCCAGTACTTC
CASSSFGTGKETQYF
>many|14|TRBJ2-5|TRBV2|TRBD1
TGTGCCAGCACCGGGACAGGGGGCGAGGAGACCCAGTACTTC
CASTGTGGEETQYF
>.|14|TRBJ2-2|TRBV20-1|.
TGCAGTGCCCTCAAGTCCGCGAACACCGGGGAGCTGTTTTTT
CSALKSANTGELFF
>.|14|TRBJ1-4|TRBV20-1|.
TGCAGTGCCCCCTCCGGGCACGGTAATGAAAAACTGTTTTTT
CSAPSGHGNEKLFF
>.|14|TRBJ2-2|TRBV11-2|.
TGTGCCAGCAGCCTGCGGAGGTACACCGGCGATCTGTTTTTT
CASSLRRYTGDLFF
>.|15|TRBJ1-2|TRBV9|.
TGTGCCAGCAGCGGAACTAGCGGCTCTAACTATGGCTACACCTTC
CASSGTSGSNYGYTF
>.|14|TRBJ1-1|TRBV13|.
TGTGCCAGCAGCTTCCGCAGGGGTCACACTGAAGCTTTCTTT
CASSFRRGHTEAFF
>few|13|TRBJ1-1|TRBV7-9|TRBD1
TGTGCCAGCAGCTTAGAACAGGGGGCTGAAGCTTTCTTT
CASSLEQGAEAFF
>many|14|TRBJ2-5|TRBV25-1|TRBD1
TGTGCCAGCAGTGAAAAACAGGGGAGAGAGACCCAGTACTTC
CASSEKQGRETQYF
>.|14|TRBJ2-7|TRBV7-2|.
TGTGCCAGCAGCTTATTTGTCGAGGTCTACGAGCAGTACTTC
CASSLFVEVYEQYF
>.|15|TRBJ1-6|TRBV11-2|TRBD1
TGTGCCAGCAGCCCAAACAGGGGGCCGAATTCACCCCTCCACTTT
CASSPNRGPNSPLHF
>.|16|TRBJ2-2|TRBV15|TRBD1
TGTGCCACCAGCCTCCTCGGACAGGGCTTAGGCGGGGAGCTGTTTTTT
CATSLLGQGLGGELFF
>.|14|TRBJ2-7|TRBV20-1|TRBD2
TGCAGTGCTAGTCCGGGGGGGGGCACCTGGGAGCAGTACTTC
CSASPGGGTWEQYF
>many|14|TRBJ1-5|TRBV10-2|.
TGCGCCAGCAGTGACCATCTTAGCAATCAGCCCCAGCATTTT
CASSDHLSNQPQHF
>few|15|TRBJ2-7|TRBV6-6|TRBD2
TGTGCCAGCACCCTCTTGAGTCTAGCGGACTACGAGCAGTACTTC
CASTLLSLADYEQYF
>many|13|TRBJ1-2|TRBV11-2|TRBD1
TGTGCCAGCAGCCCAGTGACAGGGGGCGGCTACACCTTC
CASSPVTGGGYTF
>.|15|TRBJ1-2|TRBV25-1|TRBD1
TGTGCCAGCAGCCAAGTAACAGGGGAGGGCTATGGCTACACCTTC
CASSQVTGEGYGYTF
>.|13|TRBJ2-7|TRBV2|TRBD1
TGTGCCAACAGGGGGCGTAACACCTACGAGCAGTACTTC
CANRGRNTYEQYF
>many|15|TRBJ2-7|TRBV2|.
TGTGCCAGCTCCCGATCCGGGACAAATTCCTACGAGCAGTACTTC
CASSRSGTNSYEQYF
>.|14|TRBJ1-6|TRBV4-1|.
TGCGCCAGCAGCCAAGAGGGGGGAGGCTCACCCCTCCACTTT
CASSQEGGGSPLHF
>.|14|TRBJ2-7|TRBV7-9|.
TGTGCCAGCAGCACCCCGAAGGGGGCCTACGAGCAGTACTTC
CASSTPKGAYEQYF
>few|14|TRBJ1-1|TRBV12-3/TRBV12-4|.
TGTGCCAGGAGAATGGGCAGGGAATGCGCTGAAGCTTTCTTT
CARRMGRECAEAFF
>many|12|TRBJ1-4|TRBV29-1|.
TGCAGCACATATGGGGCTAATGAAAAACTGTTTTTT
CSTYGANEKLFF
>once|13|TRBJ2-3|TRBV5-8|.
TGTGCCAGCAGCTTGCGGGGAATAGATACGCAGTATTTT
CASSLRGIDTQYF
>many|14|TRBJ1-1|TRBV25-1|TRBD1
TGTGCCAGCAGCCACGACAGGGCCCACACTGAAGCTTTCTTT
CASSHDRAHTEAFF
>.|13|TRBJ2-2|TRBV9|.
TGTGCCAGCAGCTTCCCAGGGGCCGGGGAGCTGTTTTTT
CASSFPGAGELFF
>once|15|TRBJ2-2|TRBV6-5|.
TGTGCCAGCAGCTGGGACTCCAAACGGACCGGGGAGCTGTTTTTT
CASSWDSKRTGELFF
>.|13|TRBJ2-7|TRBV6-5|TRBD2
TGTGCCAGCAGGGAAAACGGGGGGGACGAGCAGTACTTC
CASRENGGDEQYF
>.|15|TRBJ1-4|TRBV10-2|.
TGCGCCAGCAGTGAGATCGGGCAGGGAGGTGAAAAACTGTTTTTT
CASSEIGQGGEKLFF
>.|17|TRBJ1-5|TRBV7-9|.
TGCGCCAGCAGCCAAGAGGTTGGAGGGATTGGCAATCAGCCCCAGCATTTT
CASSQEVGGIGNQPQHF
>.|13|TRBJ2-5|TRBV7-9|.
TGCGCCAGCAGCAAGGGGATTGACAAGACCCAGTACTTC
CASSKGIDKTQYF
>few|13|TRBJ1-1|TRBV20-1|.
TGCAGTGCTAAGGGGTTCCGGCACACTGAAGCTTTCTTT
CSAKGFRHTEAFF
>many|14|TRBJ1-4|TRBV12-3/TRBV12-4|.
TGTGCCAGCAGTTTAGGGGGTTCGGGTGAAAAACTGTTTTTT
CASSLGGSGEKLFF
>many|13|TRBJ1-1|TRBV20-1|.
TGCAGTGCTGGGGTAAACAGGGTCACTGAAGCTTTCTTT
CSAGVNRVTEAFF
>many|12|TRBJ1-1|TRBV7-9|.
TGTGCCAGCGGCACCTGGAACACTGAAGCTTTCTTT
CASGTWNTEAFF
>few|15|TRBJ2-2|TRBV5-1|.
TGCGCCAGCAGCTTGGTAGACTTTCGTACCGGGGAGCTGTTTTTT
CASSLVDFRTGELFF
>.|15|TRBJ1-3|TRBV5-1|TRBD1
TGCGCCAGCAGCATACAGGGGAACTCTGGAAACACCATATATTTT
CASSIQGNSGNTIYF
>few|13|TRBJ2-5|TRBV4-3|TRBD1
TGCGCCAGCAGCCCCGGGACAGGGCGCGAGGTAGACTTC
CASSPGTGREVDF